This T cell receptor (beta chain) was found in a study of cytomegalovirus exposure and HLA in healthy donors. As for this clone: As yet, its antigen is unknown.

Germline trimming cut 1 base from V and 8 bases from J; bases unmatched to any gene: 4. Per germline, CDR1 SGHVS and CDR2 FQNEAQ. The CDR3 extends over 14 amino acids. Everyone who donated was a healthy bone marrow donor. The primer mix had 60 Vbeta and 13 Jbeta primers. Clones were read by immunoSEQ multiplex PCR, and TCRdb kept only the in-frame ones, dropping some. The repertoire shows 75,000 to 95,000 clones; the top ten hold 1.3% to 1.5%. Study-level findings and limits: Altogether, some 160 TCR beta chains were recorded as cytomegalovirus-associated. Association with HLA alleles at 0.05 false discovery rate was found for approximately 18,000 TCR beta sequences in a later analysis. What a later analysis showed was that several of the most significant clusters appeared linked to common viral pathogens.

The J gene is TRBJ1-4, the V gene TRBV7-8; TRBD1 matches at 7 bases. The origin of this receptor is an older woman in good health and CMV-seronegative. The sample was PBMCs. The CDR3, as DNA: TGTGCCAGCAGCTTAGAGGGGGCGTTCGAAAAACTGTTTTTT. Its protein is CASSLEGAFEKLFF.